This T cell receptor (beta chain) originates from a study of PD-1 blockade in classical Hodgkin lymphoma. Study information: Treatment was intravenous nivolumab, 3 mg/kg every 2 weeks, until progression. Study results and limitations: What drove the repertoire differences, possibly disease activity or prior therapy, has not been defined. Patients who responded completely had about the same baseline diversity as newly diagnosed patients. CD4+ but not CD8+ TCR diversity rose significantly by C4D1.

A word on this clone: Its antigen is not identified.

Sequencing used immunoSEQ multiplex PCR; TCRdb keeps in-frame clones, though not all of them. The sample consists of some 25,000 clones, around 73% of them appearing once. Each patient's relapse followed autologous stem cell transplantation, and brentuximab vedotin exposure varied. The material sequenced was peripheral blood mononuclear cells (PBMCs), taken before the second cycle of nivolumab. The receptor comes from a human donor with classical Hodgkin lymphoma.

CDR3 in DNA: TGTGCCAGCAGCCAAGGAAGAAGACTGTTTTTT. It translates to CASSQGRRLFF. V usage is TRBV14 and J usage is TRBJ1-4; D call uncertain. V was cut by 1 base and J by 13 bases, with 7 bases left in between. Germline V CDR1 and CDR2: SGHDN, FVKESK. The CDR3 runs 11 residues.